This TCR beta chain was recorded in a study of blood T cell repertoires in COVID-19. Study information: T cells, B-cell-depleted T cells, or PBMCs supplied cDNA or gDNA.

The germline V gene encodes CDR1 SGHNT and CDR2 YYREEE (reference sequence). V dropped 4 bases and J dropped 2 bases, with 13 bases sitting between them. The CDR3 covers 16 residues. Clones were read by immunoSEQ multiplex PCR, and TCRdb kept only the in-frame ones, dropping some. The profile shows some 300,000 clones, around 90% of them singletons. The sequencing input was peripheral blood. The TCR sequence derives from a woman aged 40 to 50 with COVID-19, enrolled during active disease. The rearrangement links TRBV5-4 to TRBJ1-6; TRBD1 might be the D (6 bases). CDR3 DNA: TGTGCCAGCAGCAAACAGGGTAGCGCCTATAATTCACCCCTCCACTTT. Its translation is CASSKQGSAYNSPLHF.